This record covers a single T cell receptor beta chain. Its cognate antigen is unknown. The PCR used 60 Vbeta and 13 Jbeta primers. Sequenced by immunoSEQ multiplex PCR; TCRdb stores in-frame clones only, minus some. The data show hundreds of thousands of clones, approximately 79% seen once. These donors, healthy bone marrow donors, were studied. Likely unrecorded immune exposures existed in these nominally healthy donors. The sample originates from a study of cytomegalovirus exposure and HLA in healthy donors. Study overall: Earlier sequencing of 150 million to 200 million T cells yielded roughly 120 million unique TCR beta sequences. Study conclusions and caveats: A later analysis linked a missense variant in DCLRE1C to the trimming of TCR beta V and J genes.

Trimming cost V 3 bases and J 5 bases, with 22 bases left between them. CDR1 is LNHNV and CDR2 is YYDKDF in the germline V gene (reference sequence). This CDR3 is built from 17 residues. The chain recombines TRBV15 with TRBJ2-5; D perhaps matches TRBD2 (6 bases). The source of this sequence is a young man in good health and CMV-seronegative. The sequenced sample consisted of PBMCs. In DNA, the CDR3 is TGTGCCACCAGCAGCGGGCGGGACTCTCGGGGTGTCGAGACCCAGTACTTC. As protein: CATSSGRDSRGVETQYF. The full variable domain, in which reference TRBV15 and TRBJ2-5 provide the parts outside the CDR3, is DAMVIQNPRYQVTQFGKPVTLSCSQTLNHNVMYWYQQKSSQAPKLLFHYYDKDFNNEADTPDNFQSRRPNTSFCFLDIRSPGLGDTAMYLCATSSGRDSRGVETQYFGPGTRLLVL.